This T cell receptor beta chain was sequenced for a study of cytomegalovirus exposure and HLA in healthy donors. CDR1 is SGHRS and CDR2 is YFSETQ in the germline V gene. V dropped 5 bases and J dropped 1; count of bases not matched to a gene: 5. This CDR3 is built from 15 residues. TCRdb's copy holds only in-frame clones and misses some; the assay was immunoSEQ multiplex PCR. Of 150,000 to 200,000 clones listed, about four fifths are singletons. The clonotype was recovered from a woman between 18 and 30 years old in good health and CMV-seropositive. The chain has TRBV5-1 and TRBJ2-3; 9 bases are shared with TRBD2. Sequencing was carried out using PBMCs. This CDR3 is CASRPSGERTDTQYF. CDR3 sequence (DNA): TGCGCCAGCAGACCTAGCGGGGAGCGCACAGATACGCAGTATTTT.